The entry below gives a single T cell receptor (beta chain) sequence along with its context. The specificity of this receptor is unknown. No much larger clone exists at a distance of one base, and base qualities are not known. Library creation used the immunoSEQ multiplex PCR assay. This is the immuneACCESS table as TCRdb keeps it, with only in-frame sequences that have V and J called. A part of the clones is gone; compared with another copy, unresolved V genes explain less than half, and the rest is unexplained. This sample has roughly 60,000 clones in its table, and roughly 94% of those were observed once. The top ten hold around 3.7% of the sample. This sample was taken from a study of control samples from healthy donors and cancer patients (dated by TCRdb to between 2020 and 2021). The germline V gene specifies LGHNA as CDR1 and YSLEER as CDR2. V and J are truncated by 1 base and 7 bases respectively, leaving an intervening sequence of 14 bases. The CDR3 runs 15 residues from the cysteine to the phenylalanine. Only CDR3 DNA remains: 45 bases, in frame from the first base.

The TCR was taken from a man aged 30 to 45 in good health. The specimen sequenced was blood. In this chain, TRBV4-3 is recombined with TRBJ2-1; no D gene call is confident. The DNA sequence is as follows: TGCGCCAGCAGCCAAGGGAGCGTCCCGGGTAATGAGCAGTTCTTC. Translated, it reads CASSQGSVPGNEQFF.